The rows below give T cell receptor beta chains drawn from one sample of a study of T-cell memory formation after mild COVID-19. MiXCR, run by TCRdb on the 5' RACE reads, gives a single entry per CDR3 protein. The sample lists 270,000 or so distinct CDR3 sequences; 16% were seen once. Specimen: PBMCs or a T cell subset sorted from them (not recorded which). The receptors shown here come from a man between 18 and 29 years old who had mild COVID-19 (a few samples of this study predate the infection). Cell type and time point are not known. Each CDR3 is given with its conserved first and last residue. Each record gives: D gene, CDR3 length, J gene, clone size, V gene, CDR3 DNA, CDR3 protein. D genes are given only for firm matches. Clone size is given for some rows only: seen once, a few or many times, or a class if the clone is expanded.

d_gene: -; len: 14; j_gene: TRBJ1-2; abundance: many; v_gene: TRBV4-1; CDR3nt: TGCGCCAGCAGCCAAGATAGGGGGAGGGAAGGCTACACCTTC; CDR3aa: CASSQDRGREGYTF
d_gene: TRBD1; len: 16; j_gene: TRBJ2-1; abundance: -; v_gene: TRBV9; CDR3nt: TGTGCCAGCCGGACAGGGTCGGGAAACTCCTACAATGAGCAGTTCTTC; CDR3aa: CASRTGSGNSYNEQFF
d_gene: TRBD1; len: 17; j_gene: TRBJ1-1; abundance: few; v_gene: TRBV5-1; CDR3nt: TGCGCCAGCAGCCCCGGACAGGGGGCTTCGGTGAACACTGAAGCTTTCTTT; CDR3aa: CASSPGQGASVNTEAFF
d_gene: -; len: 15; j_gene: TRBJ2-7; abundance: -; v_gene: TRBV18; CDR3nt: TGTGCCAGCTCACCAGGTCCAGGGCGCGCCTACGAGCAGTACTTC; CDR3aa: CASSPGPGRAYEQYF
d_gene: -; len: 12; j_gene: TRBJ1-1; abundance: few; v_gene: TRBV6-2/TRBV6-3; CDR3nt: TGTGCCAGCAGTCGGACAGCAACTGAAGCTTTCTTT; CDR3aa: CASSRTATEAFF
d_gene: -; len: 13; j_gene: TRBJ1-5; abundance: -; v_gene: TRBV12-3/TRBV12-4; CDR3nt: TGTGCCACCACGACAGCGCACAATCAGCCCCAGCATTTT; CDR3aa: CATTTAHNQPQHF
d_gene: -; len: 12; j_gene: TRBJ2-3; abundance: few; v_gene: TRBV5-8; CDR3nt: TGTGCCAGCAGCTTGTCGGCCGGTACGCAGTATTTT; CDR3aa: CASSLSAGTQYF
d_gene: -; len: 15; j_gene: TRBJ1-6; abundance: -; v_gene: TRBV5-6; CDR3nt: TGTGCCAGCAGCTTGTGGGGTTCTGGGGATTCACCCCTCCACTTT; CDR3aa: CASSLWGSGDSPLHF
d_gene: -; len: 15; j_gene: TRBJ2-5; abundance: few; v_gene: TRBV12-3/TRBV12-4; CDR3nt: TGTGCCAGCAGTCCTCCGGGGCCACCGGGGGAGACCCAGTACTTC; CDR3aa: CASSPPGPPGETQYF
d_gene: TRBD1; len: 17; j_gene: TRBJ2-6; abundance: -; v_gene: TRBV27; CDR3nt: TGTGCCAGCACCTCCCGGGACAGGGGGCCTGGGGCCAACGTCCTGACTTTC; CDR3aa: CASTSRDRGPGANVLTF
d_gene: -; len: 12; j_gene: TRBJ2-1; abundance: many; v_gene: TRBV18; CDR3nt: TGTGCCAGCTCACCACCCAGCCATGAGCAGTTCTTC; CDR3aa: CASSPPSHEQFF
d_gene: TRBD1; len: 15; j_gene: TRBJ2-5; abundance: once; v_gene: TRBV29-1; CDR3nt: TGCAGCGTTAGACAGGGGGTCCCATACCAAGAGACCCAGTACTTC; CDR3aa: CSVRQGVPYQETQYF
d_gene: TRBD1; len: 17; j_gene: TRBJ2-3; abundance: few; v_gene: TRBV4-1; CDR3nt: TGCGCCAGCAGCCAAGATCTTCCGACAGGGCAGGTAGATACGCAGTATTTT; CDR3aa: CASSQDLPTGQVDTQYF
d_gene: -; len: 13; j_gene: TRBJ1-2; abundance: -; v_gene: TRBV7-9; CDR3nt: TGTGCCAGCAGCTTAACACCGATCTATGGCTACACCTTC; CDR3aa: CASSLTPIYGYTF
d_gene: -; len: 15; j_gene: TRBJ2-7; abundance: -; v_gene: TRBV6-5; CDR3nt: TGTGCCAGCAGTTACGGCAGCAGCTCACCCTACGAGCAGTACTTC; CDR3aa: CASSYGSSSPYEQYF
d_gene: -; len: 16; j_gene: TRBJ2-4; abundance: many; v_gene: TRBV5-1; CDR3nt: TGCGCCAGCAGCTTGGCCGGACCGGGCGCAAAAAACATTCAGTACTTC; CDR3aa: CASSLAGPGAKNIQYF
d_gene: -; len: 13; j_gene: TRBJ2-7; abundance: few; v_gene: TRBV12-3/TRBV12-4; CDR3nt: TGTGCCAGCAGTGTCGGGACAGCGGGAGAGCAGTACTTC; CDR3aa: CASSVGTAGEQYF
d_gene: -; len: 13; j_gene: TRBJ2-1; abundance: -; v_gene: TRBV6-5; CDR3nt: TGTGCCAGCAGTTATAATTTCTGGGCGGAGCAGTTCTTC; CDR3aa: CASSYNFWAEQFF
d_gene: -; len: 14; j_gene: TRBJ2-7; abundance: -; v_gene: TRBV7-9; CDR3nt: TGTGCCAGCAGCTTAGCGGGGGCTACCTACGAGCAGTACTTC; CDR3aa: CASSLAGATYEQYF
d_gene: -; len: 13; j_gene: TRBJ2-5; abundance: few; v_gene: TRBV5-1; CDR3nt: TGCGCCAGCAGCTTGGCAGGGCTCAAGACCCAGTACTTC; CDR3aa: CASSLAGLKTQYF
d_gene: -; len: 16; j_gene: TRBJ2-1; abundance: -; v_gene: TRBV4-1; CDR3nt: TGCGCCAGCAGCCAACCGACGGCCTCCCCCTACAATGAGCAGTTCTTC; CDR3aa: CASSQPTASPYNEQFF
d_gene: TRBD2; len: 15; j_gene: TRBJ2-7; abundance: -; v_gene: TRBV6-5; CDR3nt: TGTGCCAGCACCCAGCGGGGGGGGCTAGCCTACGAGCAGTACTTC; CDR3aa: CASTQRGGLAYEQYF
d_gene: -; len: 13; j_gene: TRBJ1-1; abundance: -; v_gene: TRBV12-3/TRBV12-4; CDR3nt: TGTGCCAGCAGTTTTTTACAGGGCGGTGAAGCTTTCTTT; CDR3aa: CASSFLQGGEAFF
d_gene: TRBD2; len: 15; j_gene: TRBJ2-5; abundance: many; v_gene: TRBV9; CDR3nt: TGTGCCAGCAGCGTAGCGGGGGGGCTGGTTGAGACCCAGTACTTC; CDR3aa: CASSVAGGLVETQYF
d_gene: -; len: 17; j_gene: TRBJ1-2; abundance: few; v_gene: TRBV9; CDR3nt: TGTGCCAGCAGCGGTTCCGGGGGTAGCTATTTGAACTATGGCTACACCTTC; CDR3aa: CASSGSGGSYLNYGYTF
d_gene: -; len: 15; j_gene: TRBJ2-7; abundance: -; v_gene: TRBV5-6; CDR3nt: TGTGCCAGCAGCTTGGTGCAGGGAGCTACGATGGGGCAGTACTTC; CDR3aa: CASSLVQGATMGQYF
d_gene: -; len: 16; j_gene: TRBJ2-3; abundance: -; v_gene: TRBV7-2; CDR3nt: TGTGCCAGCAGCTTTCCTGGTTCGCGCACCACAGATACGCAGTATTTT; CDR3aa: CASSFPGSRTTDTQYF
d_gene: -; len: 12; j_gene: TRBJ1-6; abundance: -; v_gene: TRBV15; CDR3nt: TGTGCCACCAGCCAGGATAATTCACCCCTCCACTTT; CDR3aa: CATSQDNSPLHF
d_gene: -; len: 13; j_gene: TRBJ2-7; abundance: few; v_gene: TRBV10-3; CDR3nt: TGTGCCATCAGTGACACGGACACCTACGAGCAGTACTTC; CDR3aa: CAISDTDTYEQYF
d_gene: -; len: 13; j_gene: TRBJ1-1; abundance: -; v_gene: TRBV18; CDR3nt: TGTGCCAGCTCCCCACAAGGCATAAGTGAAGCTTTCTTT; CDR3aa: CASSPQGISEAFF
d_gene: -; len: 17; j_gene: TRBJ2-2; abundance: -; v_gene: TRBV4-2; CDR3nt: TGTGCCAGCAGCCAAGATCTGAGGCGGGCGAACACCGGGGAGCTGTTTTTT; CDR3aa: CASSQDLRRANTGELFF
d_gene: TRBD1; len: 18; j_gene: TRBJ1-1; abundance: few; v_gene: TRBV6-5; CDR3nt: TGTGCCAGCAGTTACTCCTCGAACAGGGGGAGCGACATGTATGGAGCTTTCTTT; CDR3aa: CASSYSSNRGSDMYGAFF
d_gene: -; len: 13; j_gene: TRBJ2-3; abundance: -; v_gene: TRBV12-3/TRBV12-4; CDR3nt: TGTGCCAGCAGTTTCAGGGGGGTGGGTACGCAGTATTTT; CDR3aa: CASSFRGVGTQYF
d_gene: -; len: 14; j_gene: TRBJ2-4; abundance: -; v_gene: TRBV5-5; CDR3nt: TGTGCCAGCAGCTTGGAGGGCAGGGAAAACATTCAGTACTTC; CDR3aa: CASSLEGRENIQYF
d_gene: -; len: 15; j_gene: TRBJ1-2; abundance: few; v_gene: TRBV9; CDR3nt: TGTGCCAGCAGCGTAGACGGGGAACCAGACTATGGCTACACCTTC; CDR3aa: CASSVDGEPDYGYTF
d_gene: -; len: 18; j_gene: TRBJ2-5; abundance: -; v_gene: TRBV25-1; CDR3nt: TGTGCCAGCAGTGAATATGCGGGGGCCCGGACGTCTTCGGAGACCCAGTACTTC; CDR3aa: CASSEYAGARTSSETQYF
d_gene: -; len: 15; j_gene: TRBJ1-2; abundance: -; v_gene: TRBV3-1; CDR3nt: TGTGCCAGCAGCCAAGATGGTCAGCTTTACTATGGCTACACCTTC; CDR3aa: CASSQDGQLYYGYTF
d_gene: TRBD1; len: 14; j_gene: TRBJ2-4; abundance: few; v_gene: TRBV20-1; CDR3nt: TGCAGTGCCAAGGGACAGGGGTGGCGTGACATTCAGTACTTC; CDR3aa: CSAKGQGWRDIQYF
d_gene: -; len: 13; j_gene: TRBJ1-6; abundance: many; v_gene: TRBV20-1; CDR3nt: TGCAGTGCTAGACAGGGAGGGAATTCACCCCTCCACTTT; CDR3aa: CSARQGGNSPLHF
d_gene: TRBD1; len: 16; j_gene: TRBJ2-6; abundance: -; v_gene: TRBV5-1; CDR3nt: TGCGCCAGCAGCTGGGAAACAGGGGCTGGGGCCAACGTCCTGACTTTC; CDR3aa: CASSWETGAGANVLTF
d_gene: -; len: 16; j_gene: TRBJ1-5; abundance: few; v_gene: TRBV21-1; CDR3nt: TGTGCCAGCAGCAAGGGGGACAGGGGGGGCAATCAGCCCCAGCATTTT; CDR3aa: CASSKGDRGGNQPQHF
d_gene: -; len: 16; j_gene: TRBJ2-3; abundance: -; v_gene: TRBV7-3; CDR3nt: TGTGCCAGCAGCTCCCAAGTGGGGGGGGCCGAAGATACGCAGTATTTT; CDR3aa: CASSSQVGGAEDTQYF
d_gene: -; len: 15; j_gene: TRBJ2-2; abundance: few; v_gene: TRBV25-1; CDR3nt: TGTGCCAGCAGTGACTGGGTTGTAAACACCGGGGAGCTGTTTTTT; CDR3aa: CASSDWVVNTGELFF
d_gene: -; len: 14; j_gene: TRBJ1-2; abundance: -; v_gene: TRBV21-1; CDR3nt: TGTGCCAGCAGCACGTCCCATGACGTACATGGCTACACCTTC; CDR3aa: CASSTSHDVHGYTF